A selection of T cell receptor beta chains follows, all from one sample in a study of Ad26.COV2.S vaccination and SARS-CoV-2 variants. The table came from immunoSEQ multiplex PCR; TCRdb's copy has only in-frame clones and leaves some out. Here the sample spans 180,000 or so clones, 87% being singletons. Sequencing was performed on peripheral blood, taken after recovery from COVID-19. The receptors were gathered from a human donor who had recovered from COVID-19. CDR3s include the opening cysteine and the closing phenylalanine or tryptophan. A D gene is named only where the DNA matches it firmly. Size values are once, few and many counts, or a class for expanded clones, and some rows have none.

>TRBJ1-1|.|15|TRBV7-8|.
CASSLDSGLNTEAFF
TGTGCCAGCAGCTTAGACTCGGGGCTGAACACTGAAGCTTTCTTT
>TRBJ1-6|TRBD1|16|TRBV2|.
CAIHKSAGTGRSPLHF
TGTGCCATCCACAAAAGCGCCGGGACAGGTCGGTCACCCCTCCACTTT
>TRBJ2-7|.|14|TRBV27|.
CATQTPVRPYEQYF
TGTGCCACCCAGACGCCCGTCCGTCCCTACGAGCAGTACTTC
>TRBJ2-3|.|14|TRBV7-2|.
CASSLQASTDTQYF
TGTGCCAGCAGCCTACAGGCTAGCACAGATACGCAGTATTTT
>TRBJ2-1|TRBD2|15|TRBV6-6|.
CASSYRLAGVGEQFF
TGTGCCAGCAGTTACCGTCTAGCGGGAGTAGGGGAGCAGTTCTTC
>TRBJ2-1|TRBD2|17|TRBV2|once
CASTPSWREGRGNEQFF
TGTGCCAGCACCCCAAGCTGGCGGGAGGGTAGGGGCAATGAGCAGTTCTTC
>TRBJ1-4|TRBD1|15|TRBV5-6|.
CASSYLGTGGEKLFF
TGTGCCAGCAGTTATCTTGGGACAGGTGGAGAAAAACTGTTTTTT
>TRBJ1-2|TRBD1|17|TRBV2|.
CASSVTGTATSNYGYTF
TGTGCCAGCAGTGTTACCGGGACAGCAACGTCTAACTATGGCTACACCTTC
>TRBJ2-1|TRBD2|18|TRBV9|.
CASSPTSGGGSSYNEQFF
TGTGCCAGCAGCCCGACTAGCGGGGGCGGGAGCTCCTACAATGAGCAGTTCTTC
>TRBJ2-3|.|14|TRBV2|.
CASSPRVRGDTQYF
TGTGCCAGCAGTCCCCGGGTCCGGGGGGATACGCAGTATTTT
>TRBJ1-5|TRBD1|17|TRBV7-6|.
CASSYCAGQRLGQPQHF
TGTGCCAGCAGCTACTGCGCGGGACAGAGATTAGGTCAGCCCCAGCATTTT
>TRBJ2-7|.|17|TRBV24-1|.
CATSDLIRHCNVYEQYF
TGTGCCACCAGTGATTTGATCAGGCACTGTAATGTCTACGAGCAGTACTTC
>TRBJ2-7|TRBD2|13|TRBV12-3/TRBV12-4|.
CASRTSTLGEQYF
TGTGCCAGCAGGACTAGCACCCTGGGCGAGCAGTACTTC
>TRBJ2-1|TRBD2|14|TRBV30|.
CAWARTSGYNEQFF
TGTGCCTGGGCCCGGACTAGCGGTTACAATGAGCAGTTCTTC
>TRBJ2-2|TRBD2|17|TRBV5-1|.
CASSSGLAGGNTGELFF
TGCGCCAGCAGCTCTGGACTAGCGGGAGGGAACACCGGGGAGCTGTTTTTT
>TRBJ2-5|.|13|TRBV19|.
CASSRGQGETQYF
TGTGCCAGTAGTAGGGGACAAGGAGAGACCCAGTACTTC
>TRBJ2-3|TRBD2|16|TRBV25-1|.
CASTPRERGHTDTQYF
TGTGCCAGCACGCCTCGGGAGCGGGGGCACACAGATACGCAGTATTTT
>TRBJ1-1|.|14|TRBV6-5|.
CASSYYPEGTEAFF
TGTGCCAGCAGTTACTACCCAGAGGGCACTGAAGCTTTCTTT
>TRBJ2-7|TRBD1|12|TRBV19|.
CASSPTGDEQYF
TGTGCCAGTAGTCCGACAGGGGACGAGCAGTACTTC
>TRBJ1-5|.|14|TRBV4-2|.
CASSQDSGSKSQHF
TGTGCCAGCAGCCAAGATTCGGGAAGTAAAAGCCAGCATTTT
>TRBJ2-3|TRBD1|15|TRBV5-4|.
CASSFDRGRTDTQYF
TGTGCCAGCAGCTTTGACAGGGGGCGGACAGATACGCAGTATTTT
>TRBJ2-1|.|15|TRBV18|.
CASSPQRDSYNEQFF
TGTGCCAGCTCACCACAGCGCGACTCCTACAATGAGCAGTTCTTC
>TRBJ2-7|TRBD1|13|TRBV3-1/TRBV3-2|.
CASSHRQGVGQYF
TGTGCCAGCAGCCACCGACAGGGTGTTGGGCAGTACTTC
>TRBJ1-2|.|15|TRBV6-1|.
CASSEPTSTDYGYTF
TGTGCCAGCAGTGAACCAACCTCGACGGACTATGGCTACACCTTC
>TRBJ1-4|.|14|TRBV6-6|.
CASSYGGTNEKLFF
TGTGCCAGCAGTTACGGGGGGACTAATGAAAAACTGTTTTTT
>TRBJ2-7|TRBD2|14|TRBV7-2|.
CASSLSSGSYEQYF
TGTGCCAGCAGCTTATCTAGCGGCTCCTACGAGCAGTACTTC
>TRBJ1-1|.|14|TRBV9|.
CASSGPGGGTEAFF
TGTGCCAGCAGCGGTCCGGGGGGAGGCACTGAAGCTTTCTTT
>TRBJ2-3|.|13|TRBV7-7|.
CASSLEGTDTQYF
TGTGCCAGCAGCTTGGAGGGCACAGATACGCAGTATTTT
>TRBJ2-1|TRBD2|17|TRBV4-1|.
CASSQGSGLATGNEQFF
TGCGCCAGCAGCCAAGGTTCGGGACTAGCGACAGGGAATGAGCAGTTCTTC
>TRBJ2-1|.|15|TRBV5-5|few
CASSPLLSSYNEQFF
TGTGCCAGCAGCCCCCTCCTGAGCTCCTACAATGAGCAGTTCTTC
>TRBJ1-2|.|15|TRBV5-1|.
CASSLDGEGGYGYTF
TGCGCCAGCAGCTTGGATGGGGAGGGAGGCTATGGCTACACCTTC
>TRBJ2-7|.|16|TRBV2|.
CASIMRGGIQESEQYF
TGTGCCAGCATTATGAGGGGGGGAATTCAAGAGAGCGAGCAGTACTTC
>TRBJ2-7|.|14|TRBV9|.
CASSVGTTFGEQYF
TGTGCCAGCAGCGTAGGTACTACCTTCGGCGAGCAGTACTTC
>TRBJ2-2|.|15|TRBV28|.
CASSVGGEDTGELFF
TGTGCCAGCAGTGTCGGAGGCGAGGACACCGGGGAGCTGTTTTTT
>TRBJ1-5|.|15|TRBV18|.
CASSPSGASNQPQHF
TGTGCCAGCTCACCATCAGGGGCGAGCAATCAGCCCCAGCATTTT
>TRBJ2-7|TRBD2|14|TRBV11-3|.
CASSPGLAGGEQYF
TGTGCCAGCAGTCCGGGACTAGCGGGCGGGGAGCAGTACTTC
>TRBJ1-2|.|16|TRBV14|.
CASSQVGYLANYGYTF
TGTGCCAGCAGCCAAGTGGGTTACCTGGCTAACTATGGCTACACCTTC
>TRBJ2-4|TRBD2|15|TRBV18|.
CASSPSGGAKNIQYF
TGTGCCAGCTCACCTAGCGGGGGGGCCAAAAACATTCAGTACTTC
>TRBJ1-1|.|13|TRBV7-9|once
CASSLYPNTEAFF
TGTGCCAGCAGCCTGTACCCGAACACTGAAGCTTTCTTT
>TRBJ2-3|.|14|TRBV5-4|once
CASSLTAGTDTQYF
TGTGCCAGCAGCTTGACAGCGGGTACAGATACGCAGTATTTT
>TRBJ1-1|TRBD1|16|TRBV18|once
CASSPGTGRLNTEAFF
TGTGCCAGCTCACCCGGGACAGGGAGACTGAACACTGAAGCTTTCTTT
>TRBJ1-2|.|12|TRBV19|.
CASSPDIYGYTF
TGTGCCAGTAGTCCCGACATCTATGGCTACACCTTC
>TRBJ2-1|TRBD1|16|TRBV11-2|few
CASSLGQGAPYNEQFF
TGTGCCAGCAGCTTAGGGCAGGGGGCCCCCTACAATGAGCAGTTCTTC
>TRBJ1-1|.|18|TRBV15|.
CATSRVGIGGAFLGEAFF
TGTGCCACCAGCAGAGTTGGGATTGGGGGCGCATTCCTCGGTGAAGCTTTCTTT
>TRBJ2-3|TRBD2|16|TRBV4-1|.
CASSHPTSGKTDTQYF
TGCGCCAGCAGCCATCCGACTAGCGGAAAGACAGATACGCAGTATTTT
>TRBJ1-5|.|13|TRBV27|few
CASSLLGNQPQHF
TGTGCCAGCAGTTTATTAGGCAATCAGCCCCAGCATTTT
>TRBJ2-5|.|14|TRBV18|few
CASSPSPRQETQYF
TGTGCCAGCTCACCGAGCCCGAGACAAGAGACCCAGTACTTC
>TRBJ2-7|.|13|TRBV7-6|once
CASSLDRDREQYF
TGTGCCAGCAGTCTAGACCGAGACCGGGAACAGTACTTC
>TRBJ1-2|.|13|TRBV27|.
CASSPDPDYGYTF
TGTGCCAGCAGCCCGGACCCTGACTATGGCTACACCTTC
>TRBJ2-6|TRBD1|19|TRBV6-2/TRBV6-3|.
CASSTTRRTGGSGANVLAF
TGTGCCAGCAGTACGACTCGGAGGACAGGGGGTTCTGGGGCCAACGTCCTGGCTTTC
>TRBJ2-5|TRBD2|16|TRBV19|.
CASSIPLAGGQETQYF
TGTGCCAGTAGTATACCACTAGCGGGGGGTCAGGAGACCCAGTACTTC
>TRBJ1-4|.|12|TRBV29-1|.
CSVYGSNEKLFF
TGCAGCGTTTACGGGAGCAATGAAAAACTGTTTTTT
>TRBJ2-1|TRBD2|11|TRBV5-4|.
CAVELAGVVFF
TGTGCCGTCGAACTAGCGGGGGTAGTGTTCTTC
>TRBJ1-6|.|14|TRBV5-1|.
CASSPDTWGTPLHF
TGCGCCAGCAGCCCTGACACCTGGGGGACACCCCTCCACTTT